This is a list of T cell receptor beta chains from one sample in a study of T cells in Graves' hyperthyroidism and ophthalmopathy. One entry per CDR3 protein, called by TCRdb with MiXCR from the multiplex PCR reads. The table lists under 350,000 distinct CDR3 sequences, about an eighth of them singletons. Sequenced sample: blood. All receptors derive from a woman aged 40 to 50 with Graves' hyperthyroidism. CDR3s include the opening cysteine and the closing phenylalanine or tryptophan. D genes are given only for firm matches. Part of the rows lack a size; the others show once, few, many or a class for expanded clones.

D gene	V gene	clone size	J gene	CDR3 protein	CDR3 DNA
NA	TRBV19	few	TRBJ2-1	CAKTAFGINEQFF	TGTGCCAAGACGGCCTTCGGAATCAATGAGCAGTTCTTC
NA	TRBV19	many	TRBJ2-2	CASSIGRDTGELFF	TGTGCCAGTAGTATTGGCAGGGACACCGGGGAGCTGTTTTTT
TRBD2	TRBV3-1	many	TRBJ2-5	CASSTRTSGSEETQYF	TGTGCCAGCAGCACTCGGACTAGCGGGAGTGAAGAGACCCAGTACTTC
NA	TRBV12-3/TRBV12-4	many	TRBJ2-1	CASSFGLGSYNEQFF	TGTGCCAGCAGTTTTGGTTTAGGCTCCTACAATGAGCAGTTCTTC
NA	TRBV5-8	NA	TRBJ2-1	CASSGNRGQYNGQFF	TGTGCCAGCAGCGGCAACCGCGGGCAGTACAATGGGCAGTTCTTC
TRBD1	TRBV28	NA	TRBJ2-3	CASSFGTGHVDTQYF	TGTGCCAGCAGTTTTGGGACAGGTCACGTAGATACGCAGTATTTT
NA	TRBV20-1	many	TRBJ1-1	CSARRAGIEAFF	TGCAGTGCCCGAAGGGCAGGGATTGAAGCTTTCTTT
NA	TRBV9	NA	TRBJ2-2	CASSVSSGELFF	TGTGCCAGCAGCGTTTCATCCGGGGAGCTGTTTTTT
NA	TRBV5-1	many	TRBJ1-2	CASSLASGSYGYTF	TGCGCCAGCAGCTTGGCCTCGGGGAGCTATGGCTACACCTTC
NA	TRBV9	NA	TRBJ1-4	CASSVGLIGQQANEKLFF	TGTGCCAGCAGCGTAGGCCTGATCGGTCAACAAGCTAATGAAAAACTGTTTTTT
TRBD2	TRBV20-1	NA	TRBJ2-7	CSAKRTSGPSYEQYF	TGCAGTGCTAAGAGGACTAGCGGGCCCTCCTACGAGCAGTACTTC
NA	TRBV2	NA	TRBJ1-2	CASSSGELYGYTF	TGTGCCAGCAGTTCAGGGGAATTATATGGCTACACCTTC
NA	TRBV20-1	many	TRBJ2-5	CSASGALQETQYF	TGCAGTGCTAGCGGGGCACTCCAAGAGACCCAGTACTTC
NA	TRBV20-1	many	TRBJ2-7	CSARVDYEQYF	TGCAGTGCCCGCGTCGACTACGAGCAGTACTTC
TRBD1	TRBV18	NA	TRBJ1-2	CASSPTGQGFYGYTF	TGTGCCAGCTCACCAACCGGACAGGGGTTCTATGGCTACACCTTC
NA	TRBV5-6	NA	TRBJ2-3	CASSQYEADTQYF	TGTGCCAGCAGCCAGTACGAAGCTGATACGCAGTATTTT
TRBD2	TRBV2	many	TRBJ2-7	CASSETSGRLYEQYF	TGTGCCAGCAGTGAAACTAGCGGGAGGTTATACGAGCAGTACTTC
TRBD2	TRBV7-2	NA	TRBJ2-4	CASIQAGGSGNIQYF	TGTGCCAGCATCCAAGCCGGGGGGAGCGGGAACATTCAGTACTTC
NA	TRBV6-5	many	TRBJ1-1	CASSYTPGGLNTEAFF	TGTGCCAGCAGTTACACCCCAGGCGGGTTGAACACTGAAGCTTTCTTT
NA	TRBV6-1	NA	TRBJ1-1	CASSYGGGGTEAFF	TGTGCCAGCAGTTATGGGGGGGGTGGCACTGAAGCTTTCTTT
TRBD1	TRBV6-1	many	TRBJ1-4	CASSELGTGANEKLFF	TGTGCCAGCAGTGAACTCGGGACAGGGGCTAATGAAAAACTGTTTTTT
NA	TRBV28	many	TRBJ1-5	CASSFRSSTQPQHF	TGTGCCAGCAGTTTTCGGTCTTCGACTCAGCCCCAGCATTTT
NA	TRBV7-9	many	TRBJ2-6	CASSFRTSGANVLTF	TGTGCCAGCAGCTTCCGGACGTCTGGGGCCAACGTCCTGACTTTC
NA	TRBV7-2	many	TRBJ2-4	CASSPTLAKNIQYF	TGTGCCAGCAGCCCGACTCTAGCCAAAAACATTCAGTACTTC
NA	TRBV12-3/TRBV12-4	NA	TRBJ2-5	CASSHDPELQETQYF	TGTGCCAGCAGTCACGACCCAGAGCTACAAGAGACCCAGTACTTC
NA	TRBV7-8	NA	TRBJ2-7	CASSLIGYEQYF	TGTGCCAGCAGCTTAATAGGCTACGAGCAGTACTTC
NA	TRBV18	many	TRBJ1-1	CASSRLSYTEAFF	TGTGCCAGCTCACGCCTGAGTTACACTGAAGCTTTCTTT
TRBD2	TRBV10-3	many	TRBJ2-1	CAISESMGGGGSPNEQFF	TGTGCCATCAGTGAGTCAATGGGTGGTGGCGGGAGTCCGAATGAGCAGTTCTTC
NA	TRBV2	many	TRBJ1-5	CASSEGQGLNQPQHF	TGTGCCAGCAGTGAAGGCCAGGGGTTGAATCAGCCCCAGCATTTT
NA	TRBV2	NA	TRBJ1-1	CVSSVGTEDFF	TGTGTCAGCAGTGTGGGGACTGAAGATTTCTTT
NA	TRBV24-1	few	TRBJ2-1	CATRDSLYNEQFF	TGTGCCACCAGGGACAGCCTCTACAATGAGCAGTTCTTC
NA	TRBV20-1	NA	TRBJ1-4	CSARERTAATNEKLFF	TGCAGTGCTAGAGAGAGGACAGCTGCAACTAATGAAAAACTGTTTTTT
NA	TRBV24-1	few	TRBJ2-2	CATSDLGNGLTGELFF	TGTGCCACCAGTGATTTGGGCAATGGACTCACCGGGGAGCTGTTTTTT
TRBD2	TRBV24-1	NA	TRBJ2-1	CATSDDGTSGRPLGEQFF	TGTGCCACCAGTGATGATGGGACTAGCGGGAGGCCTTTGGGAGAGCAGTTCTTC
NA	TRBV2	many	TRBJ2-7	CASRGPGSSYEQYF	TGTGCCAGCAGGGGTCCGGGGTCCTCCTACGAGCAGTACTTC
NA	TRBV3-1	few	TRBJ2-6	CASSRQNSGDNVLTF	TGTGCCAGCAGCCGTCAAAACTCTGGGGACAACGTCCTGACTTTC
NA	TRBV6-1	many	TRBJ2-3	CASSEDIEDTQYF	TGTGCCAGCAGTGAAGATATCGAAGATACGCAGTATTTT